Below, 2 T cell receptor beta chains from the same sample are listed, as sequenced in a study of T cell changes during pregnancy in multiple sclerosis (dated by TCRdb to the late 2010s). Library prep was done by the immunoSEQ multiplex PCR assay. TCRdb stores this immuneACCESS table with in-frame sequences only. Part of the clones is absent; in the studies checked, under half of the shortfall reflects unresolved V genes, and no reason is known for the rest. Within this sample are about 28,000 clones, with 85% to 90% of them counted one time only. Approximately 3.5% of the sample lies in the top ten. Sequences were derived from CD4+ T cells from peripheral blood mononuclear cells, sampled in the first trimester of pregnancy. Every receptor here comes from a female donor in good health, enrolled as a control in a pregnancy study.

V is TRBV4-1 and J is TRBJ2-1, with 14 bases lining up with TRBD2. Germline V gene lookup returns CDR1 MGHRA and CDR2 YSYEKL. Germline trimming cut 5 bases from V and 6 bases from J; bases unmatched to any gene: 12. The CDR3 runs to 18 residues. In DNA, the CDR3 is TGCGCCAGCAGCACCCGACTAGCGGGGGGGCCTAGGTCCAATGAGCAGTTCTTC. Protein sequence: CASSTRLAGGPRSNEQFF.

The J gene is TRBJ2-7, the V gene TRBV28; 9 bases match TRBD1. V lost 4 bases to trimming and J lost 4 bases; unmatched junction nucleotides: 8. CDR1 and CDR2 (germline): MDHEN, SYDVKM. This CDR3 is 15 amino acids long. The CDR3 reads CASSWVRQGVYEQYF. The CDR3 DNA follows: TGTGCCAGCAGTTGGGTGCGACAGGGGGTTTACGAGCAGTACTTC. Full variable domain (outside the CDR3, taken from reference TRBV28 and TRBJ2-7): DVKVTQSSRYLVKRTGEKVFLECVQDMDHENMFWYRQDPGLGLRLIYFSYDVKMKEKGDIPEGYSVSREKKERFSLILESASTNQTSMYLCASSWVRQGVYEQYFGPGTRLTVT.